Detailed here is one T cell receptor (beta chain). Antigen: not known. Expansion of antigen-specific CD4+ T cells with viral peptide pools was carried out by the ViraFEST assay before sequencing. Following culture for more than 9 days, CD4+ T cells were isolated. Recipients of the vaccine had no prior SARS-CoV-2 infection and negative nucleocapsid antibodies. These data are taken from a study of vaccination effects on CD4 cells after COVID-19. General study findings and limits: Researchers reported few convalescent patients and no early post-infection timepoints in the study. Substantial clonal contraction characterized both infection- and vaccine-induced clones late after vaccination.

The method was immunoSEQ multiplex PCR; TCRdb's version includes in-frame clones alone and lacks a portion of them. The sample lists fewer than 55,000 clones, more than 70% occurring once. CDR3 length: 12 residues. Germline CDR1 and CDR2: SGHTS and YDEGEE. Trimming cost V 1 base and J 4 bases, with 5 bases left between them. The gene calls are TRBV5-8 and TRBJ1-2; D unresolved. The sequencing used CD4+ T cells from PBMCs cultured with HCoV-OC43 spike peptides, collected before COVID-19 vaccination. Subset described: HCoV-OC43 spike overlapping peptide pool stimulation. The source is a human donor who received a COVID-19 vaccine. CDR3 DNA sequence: TGTGCCAGCAGCTTGAGTGTCTATGGCTACACCTTC. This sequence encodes CASSLSVYGYTF.